These 10 T cell receptor beta chains were all obtained from the same sample, sequenced in a study of cytomegalovirus exposure and HLA in healthy donors. A multiplex PCR was run with 60 Vbeta primers and 13 Jbeta primers. The assay was immunoSEQ multiplex PCR, and TCRdb's table has in-frame clones only and misses some. The data show roughly 120,000 clones, over 60% seen once. What was sequenced was PBMCs. All receptors come from a man aged 60-69 years in good health and CMV-seropositive.

Here the CDR3 reads CASSELGTGNSPLHF. Here the CDR3 DNA reads TGTGCCAGCAGTGAACTCGGGACAGGGAATTCACCCCTCCACTTT. This sequence joins TRBV2 and TRBJ1-6; 9 bases match TRBD1. After removal of 2 bases from V and 7 bases from J, the junction contained 3 bases not matched to a gene. There are 15 residues in the CDR3. Germline loops: CDR1 SNHLY, CDR2 FYNNEI.

Points on this clone: Mismatch with germline at one junction end may stem from a read error. This chain links TRBV5-1 with TRBJ1-3; no clear D. This CDR3 region has 16 residues. Germline lookup yields CDR1 SGHRS and CDR2 YFSETQ. As DNA, the CDR3 is TGCGCCAGCAGCTACACTTCAGGAACGACCCGAAACGCCATATATTTT. The encoded protein is CASSYTSGTTRNAIYF.

The chain uses TRBV11-2 and TRBJ1-5; D might be TRBD1 (6 bases). Trimming shortened V by 3 bases and J by 6 bases, and 12 bases separated the two germline ends. The CDR3 totals 14 residues. Germline CDR1 is SGHAT and CDR2 is FQNNGV. The CDR3 sequence: CASSLATGSQPQHF. For the CDR3, the DNA is TGTGCCAGCAGCTTGGCCACAGGGAGTCAGCCCCAGCATTTT.

The V and J genes are TRBV7-9 and TRBJ1-4; D uncertain. Germline CDR1 is SEHNR and CDR2 is FQNEAQ (reference sequence). V was cut by 5 bases and J by 4 bases, with 14 bases left in between. This CDR3 spans 15 amino acids. The CDR3 bases are TGTGCCAGCAGCAGGGAGATGGGAATTAATGAAAAACTGTTTTTT. It codes for CASSREMGINEKLFF. Full variable domain (remainder filled in from reference TRBV7-9 and TRBJ1-4): DTGVSQNPRHKITKRGQNVTFRCDPISEHNRLYWYRQTLGQGPEFLTYFQNEAQLEKSRLLSDRFSAERPKGSFSTLEIQRTEQGDSAMYLCASSREMGINEKLFFGSGTQLSVL.

The V gene is TRBV18, the J gene TRBJ2-1; TRBD2 aligns across 7 bases. This CDR3 is built from 16 residues. The J segment lost 0 bases and the V segment lost 6 bases, leaving 8 bases of the junction unmatched. Looked up from germline, CDR1 is KGHSH and CDR2 is LQKENI. The CDR3 sequence: CASSPPGGRSYNEQFF. The CDR3 bases are TGTGCCAGCTCCCCCCCGGGGGGTCGCTCCTACAATGAGCAGTTCTTC.

V usage is TRBV28 and J usage is TRBJ1-2; D perhaps matches TRBD1 (6 bases). Germline V gene data show CDR1 as MDHEN and CDR2 as SYDVKM. This CDR3 region has 15 residues. The germline V and J ends were trimmed by 5 bases and 5 bases, with 18 bases remaining between them. This CDR3 reads CASSLSRGAGYGYTF. CDR3 coding DNA: TGTGCCAGCAGTCTATCCCGGGGGGCCGGGTATGGCTACACCTTC.

The rearrangement links TRBV6-1 to TRBJ1-1; the match to TRBD1 covers 7 bases. J was trimmed by 3 bases and V by 7 bases; bases with no gene match: 5. The CDR3 is 13 residues long. Germline V lookup: CDR1 MNHNS, CDR2 SASEGT. The CDR3 sequence: CASNIQGDTEAFF. CDR3 nucleotide sequence: TGTGCCAGCAATATCCAGGGGGACACTGAAGCTTTCTTT.

This clone showed up just a few times. This chain links TRBV5-1 with TRBJ2-3, with TRBD1 matching over 9 bases. The V and J ends lost 4 bases and 0 bases, in that order; junction bases with no gene match: 6. CDR1 and CDR2 from the germline V gene are SGHRS and YFSETQ. The CDR3 covers 16 residues. The CDR3 DNA is TGCGCCAGCAGCCCCTGGACAGGGGAAAGCACAGATACGCAGTATTTT. The encoded protein is CASSPWTGESTDTQYF.

The chain has TRBV19 and TRBJ1-6; TRBD1 matches 7 bases. V lost 6 bases to trimming and J lost 1 base; unmatched junction nucleotides: 3. In germline, CDR1 is LNHDA, CDR2 SQIVND (reference sequence). The CDR3 covers 15 residues. The CDR3 reads CASSQQGSYNSPLHF. CDR3 nucleotide sequence: TGTGCCAGTAGCCAACAGGGGTCCTATAATTCACCCCTCCACTTT.

V is TRBV18 and J is TRBJ2-5; 8 nucleotides match TRBD1. J gave up 5 bases and V 2 bases, and 1 base lay outside the gene matches. The CDR3 is 13 amino acids. Germline V lookup: CDR1 KGHSH, CDR2 LQKENI. The CDR3 DNA reads TGTGCCAGCTCACCAAGACAGGGGGAGACCCAGTACTTC. It specifies CASSPRQGETQYF.